Listed below are T cell receptor beta chains from one sample, sequenced in a study of T cell responses to AZD1222 COVID-19 vaccine. Some clones are missing from TCRdb's copy, which holds only in-frame ones; the method was immunoSEQ multiplex PCR. This sample yields some 130,000 clones, of which about nine tenths are seen a single time; less than 9% belongs to the top ten. The material was peripheral blood, obtained on day 0 of AZD1222 vaccination. These receptors all come from an adult in good health. The CDR3 runs from the conserved cysteine through the conserved F or W. Each record gives: CDR3 length, V gene, clone size, D gene, J gene, CDR3 DNA, CDR3 protein. A D gene is named only where the DNA matches it firmly. Clone size is not always given. Where it is, it says once, few, many or a class for expanded clones.

15,TRBV5-1,-,TRBD1,TRBJ1-2,TGCGCCAGCAGCTCCCAGGCAGGGGGAGGCTATGGCTACACCTTC,CASSSQAGGGYGYTF
11,TRBV25-1,once,-,TRBJ2-3,TGTGCCAGCAGTGGGTTGGATACGCAGTATTTT,CASSGLDTQYF
16,TRBV27,-,-,TRBJ2-7,TGTGCCAGCAGCCCTGGGAACAGCCGATCCCCCTACGAGCAGTACTTC,CASSPGNSRSPYEQYF
13,TRBV7-9,-,-,TRBJ2-5,TGTGCCAGCAGCTTGGGCCGGGCGGAGACCCAGTACTTC,CASSLGRAETQYF
16,TRBV6-5,-,-,TRBJ1-1,TGTGCCAGCAGTTACTCCGGGGGGCCGACGAACACTGAAGCTTTCTTT,CASSYSGGPTNTEAFF
13,TRBV12-3/TRBV12-4,-,-,TRBJ1-3,TGTGCCAGCAGTAATCTTTCTGGAAACACCATATATTTT,CASSNLSGNTIYF
12,TRBV5-1,-,-,TRBJ1-1,TGCGCCAGCAGCCCGAAGGGGGTTGAAGCTTTCTTT,CASSPKGVEAFF
15,TRBV5-5,-,TRBD1,TRBJ2-7,TGTGCCAGCCTTACGGCCGGGACAGGGTATTCCGAGCAGTACTTC,CASLTAGTGYSEQYF
13,TRBV24-1,-,-,TRBJ1-6,TGTGCCACCTCCCAGGCAACGAATTCACCCCTCCACTTT,CATSQATNSPLHF
14,TRBV11-2,-,-,TRBJ1-2,TGTGCCAGCAGCTTAGGTGCAGGGGTTAGCGGCTACACCTTC,CASSLGAGVSGYTF
13,TRBV19,few,-,TRBJ2-1,TGTGCCAGTTCCCCGGACGGATACAATGAGCAGTTCTTC,CASSPDGYNEQFF
13,TRBV7-9,once,-,TRBJ2-7,TGTGCCAGCAGCCCTGTGGAGGGTTACGAGCAGTACTTC,CASSPVEGYEQYF
14,TRBV9,-,-,TRBJ1-2,TGTGCCAGCAGCGTAGGAACGGGGAACCATGGCTACACCTTC,CASSVGTGNHGYTF
15,TRBV5-4,-,TRBD2,TRBJ2-2,TGTGCCAGCAGCGTCCCGGGACTAGCGGATGGGGAGCTGTTTTTT,CASSVPGLADGELFF
13,TRBV2,-,-,TRBJ1-5,TGTGCCAGCAGTGAGTTGGTGGGGCAGCCCCAGCATTTT,CASSELVGQPQHF
15,TRBV28,-,TRBD2,TRBJ2-5,TGTGCCAGCATTCCTATAAGCGGGGAACAAGAGACCCAGTACTTC,CASIPISGEQETQYF
15,TRBV2,-,-,TRBJ2-5,TGTGCCAGCAGAAACTCCGAGTCGGGGCAAGAGACCCAGTACTTC,CASRNSESGQETQYF
14,TRBV7-2,-,-,TRBJ1-5,TGTGCCAGCAGCCAAGGACAGAGCAATCAGCCCCAGCATTTT,CASSQGQSNQPQHF
12,TRBV28,few,-,TRBJ1-6,TGTGCCAGCAGTCCGCTCGGGGGATCCCTCCACTTT,CASSPLGGSLHF
16,TRBV6-2/TRBV6-3,-,-,TRBJ1-5,TGTGCCAGCAGTTACTCAGGCCTCTATAGCAATCAGCCCCAGCATTTT,CASSYSGLYSNQPQHF
14,TRBV6-6,-,-,TRBJ1-1,TGTGCCAGCAGTTCCTTGACAGGGAACACTGAAGCTTTCTTT,CASSSLTGNTEAFF
17,TRBV4-3,-,TRBD2,TRBJ2-3,TGCGCCAGCAGCTTGGGTGGGACTAGCGGGGGTACGGATACGCAGTATTTT,CASSLGGTSGGTDTQYF
14,TRBV7-2,-,TRBD1,TRBJ1-6,TGTGCCAGCAGCTTATGGACAGGGGGCGCACCCCTCCACTTT,CASSLWTGGAPLHF
15,TRBV7-9,-,-,TRBJ2-2,TGTGCCAGCAGCTATTCGGGACTCACCACCGGGGAGCTGTTTTTT,CASSYSGLTTGELFF
13,TRBV7-2,-,-,TRBJ2-3,TGTGCCAGCAGCTTAACAGGAGCGGGTACGCAGTATTTT,CASSLTGAGTQYF
13,TRBV12-3/TRBV12-4,-,-,TRBJ2-7,TGTGCCAGCAGTTTGAGGGGTTCCTACGAGCAGTACTTC,CASSLRGSYEQYF
14,TRBV7-2,-,TRBD2,TRBJ2-1,TGTGCCAGCAGCTTATATGGGACTAGCTATGAGCAGTTCTTC,CASSLYGTSYEQFF
16,TRBV4-2,few,TRBD2,TRBJ2-3,TGTGCCAGCAGCCAAGATCTAGCGGGGGGGCCAGATACGCAGTATTTT,CASSQDLAGGPDTQYF
13,TRBV30,-,-,TRBJ1-6,TGTGCCTGGAGTGTACTGGGGGATGCACCCCTCCACTTT,CAWSVLGDAPLHF
14,TRBV5-6,once,-,TRBJ2-7,TGTGCCAGCAGCCGGAAACAGTGGTCTCACGAGCAGTACTTC,CASSRKQWSHEQYF
15,TRBV6-2/TRBV6-3,few,-,TRBJ2-3,TGTGCCAGCAGTATAACAGGGTTCGGCACAGATACGCAGTATTTT,CASSITGFGTDTQYF
13,TRBV6-5,-,TRBD2,TRBJ2-1,TGTGCCAGCAAGCGGGGGCGGTACAATGAGCAGTTCTTC,CASKRGRYNEQFF
13,TRBV7-2,few,-,TRBJ1-5,TGTGCCAGCAGCTTTGGATGGAATCAGCCCCAGCATTTT,CASSFGWNQPQHF
15,TRBV6-6,-,TRBD1,TRBJ2-2,TGTGCCAGCACCACCGGGACAGGGAACACCGGGGAGCTGTTTTTT,CASTTGTGNTGELFF
14,TRBV6-5,-,-,TRBJ2-3,TGTGCCTGCAGTCTGTACGGTTACACAGATACGCAGTATTTT,CACSLYGYTDTQYF
12,TRBV15,-,-,TRBJ2-3,TGTGCCACCAGCAGAGATCTGGATACGCAGTATTTT,CATSRDLDTQYF
14,TRBV30,-,-,TRBJ2-2,TGTGCCTGGAGTCCCCTAGACAAGGCCGGGGAGCTGTTTTTT,CAWSPLDKAGELFF
13,TRBV5-5,-,TRBD1,TRBJ1-1,TGTGCCAGCAGCTTGCAGGGGGCGGCTGAAGCTTTCTTT,CASSLQGAAEAFF
12,TRBV4-1,-,-,TRBJ2-7,TGCGCCAGCAGCCAAGATTTGGACGAGCAGTACTTC,CASSQDLDEQYF
13,TRBV7-9,-,-,TRBJ2-1,TGTGCCAGCAGCTTAATTGGTAGCAATGAGCAGTTCTTC,CASSLIGSNEQFF
17,TRBV21-1,-,-,TRBJ2-2,TGTGCCAGCAGCAAACCCCCGACAGGGGCTAACACCGGGGAGCTGTTTTTT,CASSKPPTGANTGELFF
12,TRBV6-5,once,-,TRBJ1-1,TGTGCCAGCAGTTACTACGGGGATGAAGCTTTCTTT,CASSYYGDEAFF
14,TRBV13,-,-,TRBJ2-1,TGTGCCAGCAGGTCCGAGAGCTCCTACAATGAGCAGTTCTTC,CASRSESSYNEQFF
12,TRBV29-1,-,-,TRBJ2-7,TGCAGCGTTGAGACCAGGGTATTCGAGCAGTACTTC,CSVETRVFEQYF
14,TRBV5-1,-,TRBD1,TRBJ1-1,TGCGCCAGCAGCTCCCAGGGGGCCCCACAGTCAGCTTTCTTT,CASSSQGAPQSAFF
14,TRBV2,once,-,TRBJ2-2,TGTGCCAGCAGTTTGGACACGAACACCGGGGAGCTGTTTTTT,CASSLDTNTGELFF
13,TRBV6-2/TRBV6-3,once,-,TRBJ1-5,TGTGCCAGCAGCCTCCCCCAAGACAAGGCCCAGCATTTT,CASSLPQDKAQHF
13,TRBV29-1,-,TRBD1,TRBJ1-2,TGCAGCGTTCCCCGGACAGGTGCAATCGGCTACACCTTC,CSVPRTGAIGYTF
13,TRBV28,-,-,TRBJ1-3,TGTGCCAGCACAGGGTCCTCTGGAAACACCATATATTTT,CASTGSSGNTIYF
13,TRBV5-1,-,TRBD1,TRBJ1-1,TGCGCCAGCAGCGTCCTCGGGACAGCTGAAGCTTTCTTT,CASSVLGTAEAFF
15,TRBV24-1,-,-,TRBJ2-5,TGTGCCACCAGTGACCCCGTTGCGGGGTTAGAGACCCAGTACTTC,CATSDPVAGLETQYF
17,TRBV9,once,TRBD1,TRBJ1-1,TGTGCCAGCAGCCCTAGACAGGGGTCTTTCGGTCACACTGAAGCTTTCTTT,CASSPRQGSFGHTEAFF
11,TRBV11-2,-,-,TRBJ1-4,TGTGCCAGCAGCCGTAATGAAAAACTGTTTTTT,CASSRNEKLFF
13,TRBV7-9,-,-,TRBJ1-2,TGTGCCAGCAGCTTAGCGTCGGCCTATGGCTACACCTTC,CASSLASAYGYTF
15,TRBV7-2,-,-,TRBJ1-1,TGTGCCAGCAGCTTAACGGGGGGAGGGAACACTGAAGCTTTCTTT,CASSLTGGGNTEAFF
13,TRBV28,-,TRBD1,TRBJ2-7,TGTGCCAGCAGTTCGGGACAGACCTACGAGCAGTACTTC,CASSSGQTYEQYF
13,TRBV9,-,-,TRBJ1-2,TGTGCCAGCAGCGTAGATGGACAGTCGGGCTACACCTTC,CASSVDGQSGYTF
14,TRBV11-3,-,-,TRBJ1-1,TGTGCCAGCAGCAAAGCAGGGCCGGGCACTGAAGCTTTCTTT,CASSKAGPGTEAFF
13,TRBV27,-,-,TRBJ2-7,TGTGCCAGCAGTTTAGGCAGGGAATACGAGCAGTACTTC,CASSLGREYEQYF
13,TRBV7-2,-,-,TRBJ2-7,TGTGCCAGCAGCTTCTCAAGACAGTACGAGCAGTACTTC,CASSFSRQYEQYF